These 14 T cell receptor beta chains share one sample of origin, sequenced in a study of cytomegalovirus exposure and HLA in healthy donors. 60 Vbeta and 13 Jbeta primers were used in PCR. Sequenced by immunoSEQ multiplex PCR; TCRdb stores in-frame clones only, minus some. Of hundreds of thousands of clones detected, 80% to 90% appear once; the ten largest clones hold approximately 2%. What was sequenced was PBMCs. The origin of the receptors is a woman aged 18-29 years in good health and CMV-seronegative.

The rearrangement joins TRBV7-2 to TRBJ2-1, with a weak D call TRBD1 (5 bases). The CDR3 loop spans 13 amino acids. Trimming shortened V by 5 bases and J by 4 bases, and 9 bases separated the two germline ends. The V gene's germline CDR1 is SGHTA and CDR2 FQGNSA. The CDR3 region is CASSLDRYNEQFF. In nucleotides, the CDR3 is TGTGCCAGCAGCCTTGACAGATACAATGAGCAGTTCTTC.

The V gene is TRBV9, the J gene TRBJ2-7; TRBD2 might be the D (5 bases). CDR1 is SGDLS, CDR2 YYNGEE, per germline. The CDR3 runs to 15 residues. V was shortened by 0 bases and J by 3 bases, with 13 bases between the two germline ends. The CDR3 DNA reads TGTGCCAGCAGCGTAGTCGAGGGTCCTAGCTACGAGCAGTACTTC. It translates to CASSVVEGPSYEQYF. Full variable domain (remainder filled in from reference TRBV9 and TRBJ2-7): DSGVTQTPKHLITATGQRVTLRCSPRSGDLSVYWYQQSLDQGLQFLIQYYNGEERAKGNILERFSAQQFPDLHSELNLSSLELGDSALYFCASSVVEGPSYEQYFGPGTRLTVT.

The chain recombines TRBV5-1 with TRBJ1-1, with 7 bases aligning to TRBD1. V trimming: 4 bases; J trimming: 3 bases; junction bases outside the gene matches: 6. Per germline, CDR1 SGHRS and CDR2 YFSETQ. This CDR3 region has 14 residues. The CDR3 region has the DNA TGCGCCAGCAGCGGGGACAGAGGCCACACTGAAGCTTTCTTT. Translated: CASSGDRGHTEAFF.

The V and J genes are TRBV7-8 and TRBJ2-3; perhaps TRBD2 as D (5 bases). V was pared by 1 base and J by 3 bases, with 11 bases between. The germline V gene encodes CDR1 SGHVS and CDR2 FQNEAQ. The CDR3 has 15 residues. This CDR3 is CASSLVPGDTDTQYF. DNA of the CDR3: TGTGCCAGCAGCTTAGTCCCCGGGGATACAGATACGCAGTATTTT.

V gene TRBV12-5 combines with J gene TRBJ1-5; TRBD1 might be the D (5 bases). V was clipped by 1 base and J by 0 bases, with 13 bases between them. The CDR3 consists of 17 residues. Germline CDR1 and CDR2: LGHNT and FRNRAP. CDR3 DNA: TGTGCTAGTGGTTTGGATGGGTTGACAGATAGCAATCAGCCCCAGCATTTT. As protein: CASGLDGLTDSNQPQHF.

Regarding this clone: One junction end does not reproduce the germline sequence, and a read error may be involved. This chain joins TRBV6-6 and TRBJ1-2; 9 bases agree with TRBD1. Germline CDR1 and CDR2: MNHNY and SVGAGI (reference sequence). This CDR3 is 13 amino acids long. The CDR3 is CVSSHRGRDGYTF. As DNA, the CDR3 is TGTGTCAGCAGCCACAGGGGGCGCGATGGCTACACCTTC.

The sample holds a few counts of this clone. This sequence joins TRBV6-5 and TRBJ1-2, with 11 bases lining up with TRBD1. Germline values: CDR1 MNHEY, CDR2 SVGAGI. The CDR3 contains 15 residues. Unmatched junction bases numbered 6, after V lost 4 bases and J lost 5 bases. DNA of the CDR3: TGTGCCAGCAGTTCCTGGGACAGGGGGATGTATGGCTACACCTTC. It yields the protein CASSSWDRGMYGYTF.

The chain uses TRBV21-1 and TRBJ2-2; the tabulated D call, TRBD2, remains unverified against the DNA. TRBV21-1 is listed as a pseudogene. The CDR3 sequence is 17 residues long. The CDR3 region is CASSNSASGGNTGELFF. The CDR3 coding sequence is TGTGCCAGCAGCAACTCGGCTAGCGGGGGGAACACCGGGGAGCTGTTTTTT.

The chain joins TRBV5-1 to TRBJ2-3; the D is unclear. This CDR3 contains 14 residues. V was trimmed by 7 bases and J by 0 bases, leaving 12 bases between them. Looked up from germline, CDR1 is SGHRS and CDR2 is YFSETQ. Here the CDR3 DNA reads TGCGCCAGCGAAGCGAGTGAGAGCACAGATACGCAGTATTTT. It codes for CASEASESTDTQYF.

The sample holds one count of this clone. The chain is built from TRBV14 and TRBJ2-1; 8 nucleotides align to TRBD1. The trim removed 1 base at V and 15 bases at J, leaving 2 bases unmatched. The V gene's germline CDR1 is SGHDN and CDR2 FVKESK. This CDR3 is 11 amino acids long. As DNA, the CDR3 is TGTGCCAGCAGCCAAGGGGACAGGCCGTTCTTC. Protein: CASSQGDRPFF.

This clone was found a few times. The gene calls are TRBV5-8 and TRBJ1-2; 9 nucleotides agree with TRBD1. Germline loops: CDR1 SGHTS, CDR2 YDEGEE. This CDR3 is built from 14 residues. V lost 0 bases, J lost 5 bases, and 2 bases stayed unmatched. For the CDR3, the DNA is TGTGCCAGCAGCTTGGGCGACAGGGGGTATGGCTACACCTTC. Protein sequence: CASSLGDRGYGYTF.

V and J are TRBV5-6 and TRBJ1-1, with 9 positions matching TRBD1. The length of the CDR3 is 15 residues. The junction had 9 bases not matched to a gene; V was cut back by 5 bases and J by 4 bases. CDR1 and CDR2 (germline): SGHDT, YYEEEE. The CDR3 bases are TGTGCCAGCAGGGTACAGGGGGCGCGGTCCACTGAAGCTTTCTTT. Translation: CASRVQGARSTEAFF.

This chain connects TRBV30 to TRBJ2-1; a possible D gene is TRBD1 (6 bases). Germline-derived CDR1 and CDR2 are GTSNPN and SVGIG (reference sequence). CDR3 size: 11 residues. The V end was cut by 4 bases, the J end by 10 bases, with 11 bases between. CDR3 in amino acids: CAWTNRVEQFF. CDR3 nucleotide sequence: TGTGCCTGGACCAACAGGGTCGAGCAGTTCTTC.

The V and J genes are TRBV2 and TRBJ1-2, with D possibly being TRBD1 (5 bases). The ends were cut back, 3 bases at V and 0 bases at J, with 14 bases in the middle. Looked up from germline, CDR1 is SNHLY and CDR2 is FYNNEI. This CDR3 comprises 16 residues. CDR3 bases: TGTGCCAGCAGTGATATAGGGACTCCAACTAACTATGGCTACACCTTC. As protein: CASSDIGTPTNYGYTF.